Presented here are 26 T cell receptor beta chains from one specimen sequenced in a study of control samples from healthy donors and cancer patients. Here immunoSEQ multiplex PCR was the method, and the copy in TCRdb shows in-frame clones only, minus some. The sample lists 150,000 to 180,000 clones; 90% to 95% were seen once. Input material: blood. These receptor sequences come from a man aged 35 to 55 in good health.

In nucleotides, the CDR3 is TGTGCCAGTAGTGGCCGGGACAGGGTGAACACTGAAGCTTTCTTT. Its protein product is CASSGRDRVNTEAFF. The chain employs TRBV19 and TRBJ1-1; 9 bases map to TRBD1. CDR3 length equals 15 residues. Germline V gene sequence: CDR1 LNHDA, CDR2 SQIVND (reference sequence). J gave up 0 bases and V 5 bases, and 4 bases lay outside the gene matches.

The chain has TRBV5-1 and TRBJ1-1, with TRBD1 identical over 8 bases. The CDR3 has 14 amino acids. Germline V gene lookup returns CDR1 SGHRS and CDR2 YFSETQ. V trimming: 6 bases; J trimming: 6 bases; junction bases outside the gene matches: 10. Here the CDR3 reads CASTPRQGIAEAFF. The CDR3 DNA sequence: TGCGCCAGCACCCCCCGACAGGGGATCGCTGAAGCTTTCTTT. Based on the CDR3 plus reference TRBV5-1 and TRBJ1-1, the full variable domain is KAGVTQTPRYLIKTRGQQVTLSCSPISGHRSVSWYQQTPGQGLQFLFEYFSETQRNKGNFPGRFSGRQFSNSRSEMNVSTLELGDSALYLCASTPRQGIAEAFFGQGTRLTVV.

The chain links TRBV7-3 to TRBJ2-3; D is uncertain. Germline assignment: CDR1 SGHTA and CDR2 FQGTGA. V lost 5 bases and J lost 4, with 10 bases in between. This CDR3 is built from 13 residues. This CDR3 is CASSAARSDTQYF. The CDR3 coding sequence is TGTGCCAGCAGCGCCGCTCGGTCAGATACGCAGTATTTT.

The chain has TRBV6-5 and TRBJ1-2; 8 nucleotides align to TRBD1. CDR1 MNHEY and CDR2 SVGAGI come from the germline V gene. The CDR3 loop spans 12 amino acids. V shed 7 bases and J 8 bases; nucleotides not matched to a gene: 6. DNA for the CDR3: TGTGCCAGCACCCAGGGGGCGCGGGGCTACACCTTC. This sequence encodes CASTQGARGYTF.

J is TRBJ2-7 and V is TRBV11-1, with D possibly matching TRBD2 (5 bases). Germline V gene lookup returns CDR1 SGHAT and CDR2 FQDESV (reference sequence). The CDR3 has 14 residues. Trimming left V 7 bases short and J 2 bases short, with 15 bases between. CDR3 region: CASTQPGGPYEQYF. In nucleotides, the CDR3 is TGTGCCAGCACGCAGCCCGGAGGCCCCTACGAGCAGTACTTC.

The rearrangement links TRBV7-2 to TRBJ2-1; maybe TRBD1 (6 bases). The CDR3 contains 15 residues. Trimming removed 5 bases from V and 3 bases from J, with 14 bases in between. CDR1 is SGHTA, CDR2 FQGNSA, per germline. CDR3 amino acids: CASSPPGAGYNEQFF. The CDR3 nucleotides are TGTGCCAGCAGCCCTCCAGGGGCTGGCTACAATGAGCAGTTCTTC.

The V call is TRBV13, the J call TRBJ2-7, with D unresolved. V dropped 5 bases and J dropped 2 bases, with 13 bases sitting between them. Germline CDR1 PRHDT, CDR2 FYEKMQ (reference sequence). This CDR3 spans 14 amino acids. The CDR3 protein is CASSPTGRPYEQYF. The CDR3 DNA reads TGTGCCAGCAGCCCGACCGGGCGTCCCTACGAGCAGTACTTC.

The chain recombines TRBV19 with TRBJ1-2; D is uncertain. Trimming took 4 bases from V and 7 from J, leaving 19 bases between them. Germline CDR1 and CDR2: LNHDA and SQIVND (reference sequence). The CDR3 is 15 amino acids. This chain's CDR3 is CASSNLGRSGGGYTF. In nucleotides, the CDR3 is TGTGCCAGTAGTAACCTCGGACGGAGCGGTGGTGGCTACACCTTC. The variable domain in full, with the rest retrieved from reference TRBV19 and TRBJ1-2, is DGGITQSPKYLFRKEGQNVTLSCEQNLNHDAMYWYRQDPGQGLRLIYYSQIVNDFQKGDIAEGYSVSREKKESFPLTVTSAQKNPTAFYLCASSNLGRSGGGYTFGSGTRLTVV.

This chain joins TRBV28 and TRBJ1-2; D is perhaps TRBD1 (5 bases). This CDR3 spans 16 amino acids. In germline, CDR1 is MDHEN, CDR2 SYDVKM. V dropped 2 bases and J dropped 6 bases, with 19 bases sitting between them. This CDR3 is CASSLLLEGRRDGYTF. CDR3 DNA sequence: TGTGCCAGCAGTTTACTTTTAGAGGGGCGGCGCGATGGCTACACCTTC.

This clone was seen only once. The chain joins TRBV11-3 to TRBJ2-1; D tentatively reads TRBD1 or TRBD2 (5 bases each). Trimming pared 1 base from V and 3 bases from J, leaving 10 bases between. The length of the CDR3 is 15 residues. Per germline, CDR1 SGHNT and CDR2 YENEEA. The CDR3 spells CASSLGGTFYNEQFF. The CDR3 DNA is TGTGCCAGCAGCTTAGGGGGGACCTTCTACAATGAGCAGTTCTTC. Full variable domain (outside the CDR3, taken from reference TRBV11-3 and TRBJ2-1): EAGVVQSPRYKIIEKKQPVAFWCNPISGHNTLYWYLQNLGQGPELLIRYENEEAVDDSQLPKDRFSAERLKGVDSTLKIQPAELGDSAVYLCASSLGGTFYNEQFFGPGTRLTVL.

The chain uses TRBV5-1 and TRBJ2-7; 8 positions agree with TRBD1. The CDR3 loop spans 14 amino acids. V trimming: 4 bases; J trimming: 2 bases; junction bases outside the gene matches: 5. Germline V CDR1 and CDR2: SGHRS, YFSETQ. The CDR3 nucleotides are TGCGCCAGCAGCCCGGGGACAGGAGCCTACGAGCAGTACTTC. Its protein is CASSPGTGAYEQYF.

The chain has TRBV7-8 and TRBJ1-5, with 7 positions matching TRBD1. The junction had 4 bases not matched to a gene; V was cut back by 1 base and J by 4 bases. The CDR3 totals 15 residues. Germline V gene data show CDR1 as SGHVS and CDR2 as FQNEAQ. The CDR3 is CASSLVNRGNQPQHF. CDR3 bases: TGTGCCAGCAGCTTAGTCAACAGGGGAAATCAGCCCCAGCATTTT.

V is TRBV4-3 and J is TRBJ1-1, with TRBD1 as a possible D gene (6 bases). Germline lookup yields CDR1 LGHNA and CDR2 YSLEER. The CDR3 spans 15 residues. Trimming took 0 bases from V and 4 from J, leaving 12 bases between them. The CDR3: CASSQDTIGGTEAFF. In DNA form, the CDR3 reads TGCGCCAGCAGCCAAGATACTATAGGGGGCACTGAAGCTTTCTTT.

The V call is TRBV7-9, the J call TRBJ1-3; 7 bases agree with TRBD1. Germline CDR1 SEHNR, CDR2 FQNEAQ (reference sequence). The CDR3 runs 17 residues. V was clipped by 5 bases and J by 0 bases; unmatched bases: 10. CDR3 residues: CASSAHRGDISGNTIYF. As DNA, the CDR3 is TGTGCCAGCAGCGCCCACAGGGGCGATATCTCTGGAAACACCATATATTTT.

The chain uses TRBV27 and TRBJ1-6; TRBD1 matches 11 bases. The CDR3 runs 14 residues. J was trimmed by 8 bases and V by 6 bases; bases with no gene match: 3. Per the germline V gene, CDR1 is MNHEY and CDR2 is SMNVEV (reference sequence). The CDR3 loop reads CASRRDRGDSPLHF. For the CDR3, the DNA is TGTGCCAGCAGAAGGGACAGGGGGGATTCACCCCTCCACTTT.

The chain links TRBV11-2 to TRBJ2-3; tentative D call: TRBD1 (5 bases). Trimming took 0 bases from V and 2 from J, leaving 9 bases between them. Germline-derived CDR1 and CDR2 are SGHAT and FQNNGV. The CDR3 totals 15 residues. The CDR3 region has the DNA TGTGCCAGCAGCTTAGACCCAGGGCACACAGATACGCAGTATTTT. Amino acids: CASSLDPGHTDTQYF.

The chain links TRBV5-6 to TRBJ1-2; 8 bases are a match to TRBD1. Germline lookup yields CDR1 SGHDT and CDR2 YYEEEE. Trimming took 1 base from V and 7 from J; bases not matched to a gene: 18. There are 18 residues in the CDR3. CDR3 protein: CASSLNPFDRGRDRGYTF. The CDR3, as DNA: TGTGCCAGCAGCTTGAACCCCTTTGACAGGGGACGCGATCGTGGCTACACCTTC.

The J gene is TRBJ1-2, the V gene TRBV18; a possible D gene is TRBD1 (5 bases). The V gene's germline CDR1 is KGHSH and CDR2 LQKENI. The CDR3 covers 15 residues. V was trimmed by 8 bases and J by 4 bases, leaving 20 bases between them. The CDR3 DNA reads TGTGCCAGCGCCACGGGCGCCGGGGCCGTCTATGGCTACACCTTC. As protein: CASATGAGAVYGYTF. Full variable domain (remainder filled in from reference TRBV18 and TRBJ1-2): NAGVMQNPRHLVRRRGQEARLRCSPMKGHSHVYWYRQLPEEGLKFMVYLQKENIIDESGMPKERFSAEFPKEGPSILRIQQVVRGDSAAYFCASATGAGAVYGYTFGSGTRLTVV.

This chain joins TRBV5-1 and TRBJ2-1; no clear D gene. This CDR3 has 11 residues. Trimming removed 4 bases at V and 4 bases at J, with 3 bases between. Germline-derived CDR1 and CDR2 are SGHRS and YFSETQ. The CDR3 loop reads CASSLYNEQFF. CDR3 coding DNA: TGCGCCAGCAGCCTATACAATGAGCAGTTCTTC.

The rearrangement joins TRBV29-1 to TRBJ1-2, with D perhaps TRBD1 (5 bases). Germline V gene lookup returns CDR1 SQVTM and CDR2 ANQGSEA. The length of the CDR3 is 9 residues. Trimming took off 6 bases at V and 6 bases at J, with 5 bases between the two ends. In DNA form, the CDR3 reads TGCAGCGTGACAGATGGCTACACCTTC. Translating it yields CSVTDGYTF.

This clone is a singleton in its sample. The gene calls are TRBV5-1 and TRBJ1-4; TRBD1 is a possible D gene (5 bases). V gave up 6 bases and J gave up 2 bases, with 14 bases separating them. Germline V gene sequence: CDR1 SGHRS, CDR2 YFSETQ. The CDR3 is 15 amino acids. CDR3 loop: CASMDGWGTNEKLFF. The CDR3 DNA reads TGCGCCAGCATGGATGGCTGGGGCACTAATGAAAAACTGTTTTTT.

The V and J genes are TRBV3-1 (or the pseudogene TRBV3-2) and TRBJ2-3; 8 bases match TRBD2. V shed 0 bases, J shed 0 bases, and the junction held 11 bases outside the gene matches. CDR3 size: 19 residues. Germline V gives CDR1 LGHDT, CDR2 YNNKEL (reference sequence). In DNA form, the CDR3 reads TGTGCCAGCAGCCAAGACTTAGGGCGGGGGGCCTCTAGCACAGATACGCAGTATTTT. Its protein is CASSQDLGRGASSTDTQYF.

CDR3 nucleotide sequence: TGTGCCAGCAGTATAGGGGGCGGGGCCAACGTCCTGACTTTC. This gives the protein CASSIGGGANVLTF. The rearrangement uses TRBV25-1 and TRBJ2-6; 7 bases are shared with TRBD1. CDR1 MGHDK and CDR2 SYGVNS come from the germline V gene. The CDR3 extends over 14 amino acids. V lost 5 bases and J lost 4; bases outside the gene matches: 2.

This clone was recorded only once. The chain couples TRBV5-1 to TRBJ2-7; no clear D. The CDR3 extends over 14 amino acids. The germline V gene encodes CDR1 SGHRS and CDR2 YFSETQ. V was pared by 1 base and J by 0 bases, with 8 bases between. CDR3: CASSLQVSSYEQYF. The DNA for the CDR3 is TGCGCCAGCAGCTTGCAGGTTAGCTCCTACGAGCAGTACTTC.

This clone was recorded only once. J is TRBJ2-5 and V is TRBV5-1; no reliable D call. In germline, CDR1 is SGHRS, CDR2 YFSETQ. This CDR3 is built from 13 residues. Trimming left V 4 bases short and J 2 bases short, with 9 bases between. The chain's CDR3 is CASSMTLQETQYF. The CDR3 region has the DNA TGCGCCAGCAGCATGACACTACAAGAGACCCAGTACTTC.

The chain couples TRBV5-1 to TRBJ2-7; D might be TRBD1 or TRBD2, each matching 5 bases. Germline lookup yields CDR1 SGHRS and CDR2 YFSETQ. V was clipped by 2 bases and J by 4 bases, with 16 bases between them. The CDR3 contains 15 residues. This CDR3 is CASSLGASRAYEQYF. The CDR3 coding sequence is TGCGCCAGCAGCTTAGGGGCCTCGAGGGCTTACGAGCAGTACTTC.